One sample yielded the 15 T cell receptor beta chains listed below, sequenced in a study of blood T cell repertoires in COVID-19. TCRdb keeps only in-frame clones here, not all; method: immunoSEQ multiplex PCR. The sample yields about 260,000 clones, around 90% seen once. The specimen was peripheral blood. All receptors derive from a woman aged 55-69 years with COVID-19, enrolled during active disease.

In DNA form, the CDR3 reads TGTGCCAGCAGCAAAGCGCCCGGGCAGGGGGCCTATCAGCCCCAGCATTTT. Translation: CASSKAPGQGAYQPQHF. The chain links TRBV21-1 to TRBJ1-5; TRBD1 was called by the table and not checked on the DNA. TRBV21-1 is a pseudogene locus. This CDR3 spans 17 amino acids.

The J gene is TRBJ1-5, the V gene TRBV28, with D unclear. This CDR3 comprises 13 residues. Trimming pared 7 bases from V and 2 bases from J, leaving 9 bases between. From germline, CDR1 is MDHEN and CDR2 SYDVKM. The CDR3 loop reads CASNIRGNQPQHF. The CDR3 DNA reads TGTGCCAGCAACATACGGGGCAATCAGCCCCAGCATTTT. Drawing the rest from reference TRBV28 and TRBJ1-5, the complete variable domain is DVKVTQSSRYLVKRTGEKVFLECVQDMDHENMFWYRQDPGLGLRLIYFSYDVKMKEKGDIPEGYSVSREKKERFSLILESASTNQTSMYLCASNIRGNQPQHFGDGTRLSIL.

This clone has a single count. The chain links TRBV14 to TRBJ2-1; 8 bases match TRBD2. The germline CDR1 and CDR2 sequences are SGHDN and FVKESK. The V and J ends lost 3 bases and 0 bases, in that order; junction bases with no gene match: 4. The CDR3 runs to 16 residues. The CDR3 region has the DNA TGTGCCAGCAGCCATCCCAGCGGGAGCTCCTACAATGAGCAGTTCTTC. This translates into CASSHPSGSSYNEQFF.

The V and J genes are TRBV7-3 and TRBJ2-7; TRBD2 might be the D (5 bases). V was cut by 5 bases and J by 0 bases, with 17 bases left in between. The CDR3 has 16 residues. Germline lookup yields CDR1 SGHTA and CDR2 FQGTGA. The CDR3 is CASSPTVGSYSYEQYF. DNA of the CDR3: TGTGCCAGCAGCCCCACCGTAGGGAGTTACTCCTACGAGCAGTACTTC.

The chain combines TRBV15 with TRBJ1-1; D gene unclear. This CDR3 comprises 14 residues. Germline CDR1 is LNHNV and CDR2 is YYDKDF (reference sequence). V shed 1 base and J shed 9 bases, with 15 bases lying between them. Here the CDR3 DNA reads TGTGCCACCAGCAGAGGCGGCGGCCTCCAACAAGCTTTCTTT. It yields the protein CATSRGGGLQQAFF.

The V and J genes are TRBV15 and TRBJ1-1; possible D gene TRBD1, 6 bases. The CDR3 totals 15 residues. The V gene lost 0 bases and the J gene lost 1 base, with 9 bases spanning the gap. The germline CDR1 and CDR2 sequences are LNHNV and YYDKDF (reference sequence). The CDR3 DNA reads TGTGCCACCAGCAGAGAACAGGGAAGGAACACTGAAGCTTTCTTT. It yields the protein CATSREQGRNTEAFF.

The chain carries TRBV19 and TRBJ1-1, with D perhaps matching TRBD1 (6 bases). Germline V gene lookup returns CDR1 LNHDA and CDR2 SQIVND (reference sequence). The CDR3 runs 15 residues. The V end was cut by 3 bases, the J end by 1 base, with 12 bases between. For the CDR3, the DNA is TGTGCCAGTAGTATGCTCCAGGGGACGAACACTGAAGCTTTCTTT. It is translated as CASSMLQGTNTEAFF. The variable domain in full, with the rest retrieved from reference TRBV19 and TRBJ1-1, is DGGITQSPKYLFRKEGQNVTLSCEQNLNHDAMYWYRQDPGQGLRLIYYSQIVNDFQKGDIAEGYSVSREKKESFPLTVTSAQKNPTAFYLCASSMLQGTNTEAFFGQGTRLTVV.

The chain has TRBV9 and TRBJ2-7, with 9 bases fitting TRBD1. The V gene's germline CDR1 is SGDLS and CDR2 YYNGEE. This CDR3 comprises 14 residues. V lost 4 bases to trimming and J lost 0 bases; unmatched junction nucleotides: 2. In DNA, the CDR3 is TGTGCCAGCAGCACGACAGGGGGCTCCTACGAGCAGTACTTC. Residues: CASSTTGGSYEQYF.

This rearrangement joins TRBV7-2 to TRBJ2-7; D possibly corresponds to TRBD2 (6 bases). V gave up 5 bases and J gave up 0 bases, with 14 bases separating them. CDR1 and CDR2 from the germline V gene are SGHTA and FQGNSA. The CDR3 is 15 residues long. The CDR3: CASSLRAGPSYEQYF. CDR3 DNA: TGTGCCAGCAGCCTCCGGGCGGGACCCTCCTACGAGCAGTACTTC.

The rearrangement links TRBV19 to TRBJ1-5; no clear D. CDR3 length equals 12 residues. Trimming took 11 bases from V and 0 from J, leaving 8 bases between them. Germline CDR1 and CDR2: LNHDA and SQIVND (reference sequence). The CDR3 here is CAAGYSNQPQHF. DNA of the CDR3: TGTGCCGCCGGGTATAGCAATCAGCCCCAGCATTTT.

The chain is built from TRBV6-1 and TRBJ2-1; possibly TRBD1 for D (7 bases). The CDR3 runs 16 residues. CDR1 is MNHNS, CDR2 SASEGT, per germline. Trimming cost V 4 bases and J 7 bases, with 20 bases left between them. Here the CDR3 reads CASSGQEGARRNEQFF. The CDR3 DNA is TGTGCCAGCAGTGGGCAGGAGGGGGCACGCCGGAATGAGCAGTTCTTC.

The genes are TRBV7-2 and TRBJ2-5, with a possible D match to TRBD1 (5 bases). Deletions cut 4 bases from V and 2 bases from J, with 8 bases between. This CDR3 is 13 amino acids long. The germline V gene encodes CDR1 SGHTA and CDR2 FQGNSA. Here the CDR3 DNA reads TGTGCCAGCAGCTCTCAGGGTCAAGAGACCCAGTACTTC. Protein product: CASSSQGQETQYF.

The J gene is TRBJ1-6, the V gene TRBV6-6, with a possible D match to TRBD1 (6 bases). The CDR3 totals 13 residues. Trimming cost V 6 bases and J 8 bases, with 11 bases left between them. CDR1 is MNHNY and CDR2 is SVGAGI in the germline V gene (reference sequence). CDR3 sequence: CASRGGGDSPLHF. DNA of the CDR3: TGTGCCAGCAGGGGAGGGGGAGATTCACCCCTCCACTTT.

The chain joins TRBV6-6 to TRBJ2-5; 7 nucleotides agree with TRBD2. Germline V gene data show CDR1 as MNHNY and CDR2 as SVGAGI (reference sequence). CDR3 length: 16 amino acids. Trimming removed 0 bases from V and 5 bases from J; junction bases left unmatched: 9. CDR3 sequence: CASSYSGAGYWETQYF. The CDR3 DNA follows: TGTGCCAGCAGTTACTCGGGAGCGGGATATTGGGAGACCCAGTACTTC.

V usage is TRBV6-1 and J usage is TRBJ1-6; 7 nucleotides match TRBD1. This CDR3 is built from 15 residues. Germline lookup yields CDR1 MNHNS and CDR2 SASEGT. V lost 0 bases, J lost 10 bases, and 6 bases stayed unmatched. The CDR3 DNA sequence: TGTGCCAGCAGTGAAGCGGTGGGACAGAGGTCACCCCTCCACTTT. This codes for CASSEAVGQRSPLHF.